This T cell receptor beta chain was obtained from a study of OX40 agonist ivuxolimab in advanced cancers. The study in broad terms: Ivuxolimab was an agonistic, fully human IgG2 monoclonal antibody directed against OX40 (CD134), a costimulatory receptor. Intravenous ivuxolimab was administered to patients every 2 weeks at six dose levels: 0.01, 0.1, 0.3, 1.5, 3 and 10 mg/kg. Of the 50 to 55 patients in dose escalation, about 19 had hepatocellular carcinoma, around 15 had melanoma, 9 had renal cell carcinoma and 9 had head and neck cancer. A male proportion of roughly 85% and a mean age of around 60 years, ranging from roughly 20 to 80, were recorded for the dose-escalation cohort. Prior anti-PD-1, anti-PD-L1 or anti-CTLA-4 therapy was permitted, and 40% of dose-escalation patients had received checkpoint inhibitors. Partial responses occurred in three dose-escalation patients, of whom one had hepatocellular carcinoma and two had cutaneous melanoma. The purpose of peripheral TCRbeta sequencing was to test whether ivuxolimab changed TCR sequence diversity and led to clonal T-cell expansion. The monotherapy dose-escalation portion (N of about 47 patients) of the phase I ivuxolimab trial is reported in the paper. Results and caveats for the whole study, not just this receptor: Partial responders in the 0.1-3.0 mg/kg groups had among the lowest normalized peripheral clonal expansion, especially among CD8+ T cells. Which antigens the clonally expanded peripheral T cells were specific for was not determined. Low levels of normalized T-cell clonal expansion were also shown by some nonresponding patients. At doses of 0.1 to 3.0 mg/kg, clonal expansion of both CD4+ and CD8+ T cells in blood was seen between baseline and week 6. After ivuxolimab, CD8+ T cells had more expanded clones than CD4+ T cells on average.

For sequencing of the TCRbeta CDR3 region, genomic DNA was extracted from the sorted cells. The immunoSEQ Assay was used for sequencing of TCRbeta CDR3 regions. TCRdb holds this immuneACCESS table with in-frame rearrangements only. Some clones are missing; in checked studies, unresolved V genes explain under half, and the rest has no known cause. The sample contains tens of thousands of clones, around 83% of them found a single time. The ten biggest clones cover approximately 1.3% of the sample. The germline V gene supplies CDR1 SGHRS and CDR2 YFSETQ. V was cut back by 1 base and J by 7 bases, leaving a gap of 7 bases between them. The CDR3 spans 12 residues, from the cysteine through the phenylalanine. CDR3 DNA only is kept here, 36 bases in frame from base 1. Comments on this clone: Its antigen specificity is not known. Per-base qualities were not stored, and no clone one base away is much larger.

The trial excluded patients who had a history of autoimmune disease or who were on systemic immunosuppression. Peripheral blood for TCR sequencing was collected from all dose cohorts at baseline, on cycle 4 day 1, and on cycle 7 day 1. Samples came from an open-label, multicenter, first-in-human phase I dose-escalation trial of ivuxolimab. Adults with locally advanced or metastatic melanoma, renal cell, hepatocellular, or head and neck squamous cell carcinoma were enrolled in the trial. Before TCR sequencing, CD4+ T cells and CD8+ T cells were sorted from peripheral blood as separate populations. The TCR originated in an adult with an advanced solid tumor such as melanoma, head and neck, liver or kidney cancer. The starting material was CD4+ or CD8+ T cells sorted from blood, obtained in a trial of the OX40 agonist ivuxolimab. Here the chain combines TRBV5-1 and TRBJ2-3, with the identity of the D gene unclear. Read as DNA, the sequence is TGCGCCAGCAGCTTGTCTCCACATACGCAGTATTTT. Its translation is CASSLSPHTQYF.